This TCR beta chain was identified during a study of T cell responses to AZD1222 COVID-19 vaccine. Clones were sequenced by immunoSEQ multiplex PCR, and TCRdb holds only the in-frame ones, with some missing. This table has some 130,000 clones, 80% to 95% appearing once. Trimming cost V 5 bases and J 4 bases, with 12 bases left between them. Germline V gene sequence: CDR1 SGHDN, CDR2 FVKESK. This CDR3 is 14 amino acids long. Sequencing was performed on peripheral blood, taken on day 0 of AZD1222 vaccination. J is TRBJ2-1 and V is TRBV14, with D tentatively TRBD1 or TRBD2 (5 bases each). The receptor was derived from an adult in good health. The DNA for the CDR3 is TGTGCCAGCAGCTTCCGGGACCTATACAATGAGCAGTTCTTC. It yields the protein CASSFRDLYNEQFF.